Below are 8 T cell receptor beta chains sequenced from a single sample in a study of control samples from healthy donors and cancer patients. TCRdb's copy holds only in-frame clones and misses some; the assay was immunoSEQ multiplex PCR. The sample carries hundreds of thousands of clones, 75% to 95% recorded once. Sequenced material: PBMCs. These receptors were collected from a man aged 40-49 years with head and neck cancer.

This chain connects TRBV7-3 to TRBJ2-1; 9 bases are shared with TRBD2. In germline, CDR1 is SGHTA, CDR2 FQGTGA. The V and J ends lost 5 bases and 10 bases, in that order; junction bases with no gene match: 12. There are 15 residues in the CDR3. CDR3 region: CASSPGTSLLEEQFF. Written as DNA, the CDR3 is TGTGCCAGCAGCCCCGGGACTAGCCTACTGGAAGAGCAGTTCTTC.

This clone has just one count. The chain employs TRBV5-1 and TRBJ1-4, with D maybe TRBD1 (5 bases). Trimming removed 2 bases at V and 6 bases at J, with 14 bases between. CDR1 is SGHRS, CDR2 YFSETQ, per germline. This CDR3 has 15 amino acids. The CDR3 nucleotides read TGCGCCAGCAGCTTCGGGTGGGGACCCGATGAAAAACTGTTTTTT. Its translation is CASSFGWGPDEKLFF.

The V and J genes are TRBV29-1 and TRBJ1-4; no clear D. This CDR3 spans 14 amino acids. Trimming shortened V by 3 bases and J by 7 bases, and 15 bases separated the two germline ends. Germline loops: CDR1 SQVTM, CDR2 ANQGSEA. The CDR3 spells CSVEVGHGVEKLFF. The CDR3 DNA is TGCAGCGTTGAGGTCGGCCACGGAGTTGAAAAACTGTTTTTT.

DNA of the CDR3: TGTGCCAGCACCTCCACGAACACCGGGGAGCTGTTTTTT. Amino acid sequence: CASTSTNTGELFF. V usage is TRBV13 and J usage is TRBJ2-2; D gene unclear. The V and J ends lost 7 bases and 0 bases respectively, with 6 bases between them. Germline V gene lookup returns CDR1 PRHDT and CDR2 FYEKMQ (reference sequence). The CDR3 spans 13 residues.

The chain recombines TRBV6-4 with TRBJ2-1, with TRBD2 identical over 9 bases. The germline gives CDR1 MRHNA, CDR2 SNTAGT. Unmatched junction bases numbered 6, after V lost 3 bases and J lost 6 bases. This CDR3 has 15 residues. Here the CDR3 DNA reads TGTGCCAGCAGTGAGGGTAGCGGGAGCCTCAATGAGCAGTTCTTC. This sequence encodes CASSEGSGSLNEQFF.

This chain links TRBV6-5 with TRBJ2-5; 8 bases line up with TRBD1. The CDR3 is 16 residues long. Losses at the gene ends were 3 bases for V and 5 bases for J; bases not matched to a gene: 11. CDR1 and CDR2 from the germline V gene are MNHEY and SVGAGI. DNA of the CDR3: TGTGCCAGCAGTTATCCCCAGGGGGCGCCGACGGAGACCCAGTACTTC. It codes for CASSYPQGAPTETQYF.

The chain employs TRBV6-5 and TRBJ1-2, with 8 positions matching TRBD1. The CDR3 loop spans 13 amino acids. Germline CDR1 MNHEY, CDR2 SVGAGI. Trimming took 6 bases from V and 6 from J; bases not matched to a gene: 6. For the CDR3, the DNA is TGTGCCAGCAGGGAGGACAGGGACAATGGCTACACCTTC. Its protein is CASREDRDNGYTF.

This clone was recorded a few times. V and J are TRBV2 and TRBJ1-4, with 7 bases matching TRBD1. CDR3 length: 15 residues. V lost 9 bases to trimming and J lost 0 bases; unmatched junction nucleotides: 7. From germline, CDR1 is SNHLY and CDR2 FYNNEI. The CDR3 here is CASEGQHATNEKLFF. DNA for the CDR3: TGTGCCAGTGAGGGACAGCACGCAACTAATGAAAAACTGTTTTTT. Filled out from reference TRBV2 and TRBJ1-4, the complete variable domain reads EPEVTQTPSHQVTQMGQEVILRCVPISNHLYFYWYRQILGQKVEFLVSFYNNEISEKSEIFDDQFSVERPDGSNFTLKIRSTKLEDSAMYFCASEGQHATNEKLFFGSGTQLSVL.